This T cell receptor (beta chain) stems from a study of T cell responses to AZD1222 COVID-19 vaccine. Study as a whole: Samples with a second dose at about 4 or about 12 weeks were pooled together. Study-wide findings and caveats: A mostly white British donor set with more females was recruited, and clonal diversity was possibly underestimated. Nearly half of the spike-specific TCRs reportedly recognize variant regions that carry no mutations. Repertoires were sampled only after the peak T cell response.

The method was immunoSEQ multiplex PCR; TCRdb's version includes in-frame clones alone and lacks a portion of them. The data hold 150,000 or so clones, with around 90% observed a single time. This clone was picked up one time. Antigen specificity is unknown. Sample: peripheral blood, taken on day 0 of AZD1222 vaccination. The receptor comes from an adult in good health.

The CDR3 region is CASSLAGGLSYNSPLHF. CDR3 DNA: TGTGCCAGCAGCTTAGCTGGCGGCCTCTCCTATAATTCACCCCTCCACTTT. V usage is TRBV7-2 and J usage is TRBJ1-6; D remains ambiguous. Trimming left V 0 bases short and J 0 bases short, with 9 bases between. The CDR3 is 17 residues long. The germline V gene has CDR1 SGHTA and CDR2 FQGNSA.